This T cell receptor beta chain was obtained from a study of cytomegalovirus exposure and HLA in healthy donors. The CDR3 is 13 residues long. This clone was detected many times. The antigen remains undetermined. Primers included in the PCR were 60 Vbeta and 13 Jbeta primers. Clones were read by immunoSEQ multiplex PCR, and TCRdb kept only the in-frame ones, dropping some. Among 95,000 to 110,000 clones listed, approximately 79% were seen once. The study, taken as a whole, reports: Cytomegalovirus association was assigned to approximately 160 TCR beta chains.

This clonotype originated in a woman aged 40 to 49 in good health and CMV-seropositive. The sequenced sample consisted of PBMCs. The J gene is TRBJ2-1, the V gene TRBV12-2; TRBD2, the D gene given by the table, was not confirmed from the DNA. TRBV12-2 is assigned pseudogene status. The chain's CDR3 is CASRLPRDNEQFF. The CDR3 nucleotides are TGTGCAAGTCGCTTACCCCGGGACAATGAGCAGTTCTTC.